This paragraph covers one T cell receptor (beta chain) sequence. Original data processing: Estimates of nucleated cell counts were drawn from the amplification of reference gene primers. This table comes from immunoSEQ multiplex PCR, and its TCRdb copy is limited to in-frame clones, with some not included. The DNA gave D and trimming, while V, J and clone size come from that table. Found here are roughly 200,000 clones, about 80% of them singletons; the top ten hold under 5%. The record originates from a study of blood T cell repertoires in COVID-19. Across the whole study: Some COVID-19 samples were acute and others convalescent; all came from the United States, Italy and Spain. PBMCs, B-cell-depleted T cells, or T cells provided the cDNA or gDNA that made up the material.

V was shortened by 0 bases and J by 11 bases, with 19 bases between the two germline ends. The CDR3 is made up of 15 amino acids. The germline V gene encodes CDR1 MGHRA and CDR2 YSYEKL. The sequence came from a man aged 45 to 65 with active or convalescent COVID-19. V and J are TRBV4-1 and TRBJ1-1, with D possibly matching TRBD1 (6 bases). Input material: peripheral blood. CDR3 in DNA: TGCGCCAGCAGCCAAGAGGGGGCGGAGTTTTCTAGGGCTTTCTTT. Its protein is CASSQEGAEFSRAFF.